The 18 T cell receptor beta chains in this list originate from one sample, sequenced in a study of cytomegalovirus exposure and HLA in healthy donors. In the PCR, 60 Vbeta and 13 Jbeta primers were used. Repertoires were generated with immunoSEQ multiplex PCR, while TCRdb's copy carries only in-frame clones and drops some. The sample has over 150,000 clones, roughly 80% seen once. The sample consisted of PBMCs. The receptors derive from a man between 18 and 29 years old in good health and CMV-seropositive.

The chain recombines TRBV27 with TRBJ1-1; 9 bases agree with TRBD1. The trim removed 3 bases at V and 7 bases at J, leaving 3 bases unmatched. Germline values: CDR1 MNHEY, CDR2 SMNVEV (reference sequence). CDR3 length: 13 amino acids. In DNA, the CDR3 is TGTGCCAGCAGTTTTTACAGGGGGCGTGAAGCTTTCTTT. This gives the protein CASSFYRGREAFF.

The chain has TRBV15 and TRBJ2-7, with D unresolved. The CDR3 extends over 14 amino acids. The V and J ends lost 1 base and 2 bases respectively, with 9 bases between them. CDR1 is LNHNV, CDR2 YYDKDF, per germline (reference sequence). The CDR3 nucleotides are TGTGCCACCAGCAGAGGCGACATCCCCTACGAGCAGTACTTC. Its translation is CATSRGDIPYEQYF.

V is TRBV19 and J is TRBJ2-1; D unresolved. Trimming stripped 2 bases from V and 9 bases from J, with 14 bases between. The CDR3 extends over 14 amino acids. Germline CDR1 is LNHDA and CDR2 is SQIVND (reference sequence). CDR3 bases: TGTGCCAGTAGTATAAACCACGGTGGTGGTGAGCAGTTCTTC. Residues: CASSINHGGGEQFF. The variable domain in full, with the rest retrieved from reference TRBV19 and TRBJ2-1, is DGGITQSPKYLFRKEGQNVTLSCEQNLNHDAMYWYRQDPGQGLRLIYYSQIVNDFQKGDIAEGYSVSREKKESFPLTVTSAQKNPTAFYLCASSINHGGGEQFFGPGTRLTVL.

The V and J genes are TRBV27 and TRBJ1-1; TRBD1 is a possible D gene (5 bases). CDR1 is MNHEY and CDR2 is SMNVEV in the germline V gene (reference sequence). CDR3 length: 15 amino acids. V was shortened by 0 bases and J by 1 base, with 9 bases between the two germline ends. The CDR3 nucleotides read TGTGCCAGCAGTTTATCGGCCCAGGGGAACACTGAAGCTTTCTTT. Amino acids: CASSLSAQGNTEAFF.

CDR3 DNA sequence: TGTGCCTGGAGTGTCGGGACAGGGTATAACTATGGCTACACCTTC. This translates into CAWSVGTGYNYGYTF. This chain connects TRBV30 to TRBJ1-2; 9 bases line up with TRBD1. V shed 0 bases and J 1 base; nucleotides not matched to a gene: 3. This CDR3 region has 15 residues. Germline assignment: CDR1 GTSNPN and CDR2 SVGIG (reference sequence). Full variable domain (rest looked up from reference TRBV30 and TRBJ1-2): SQTIHQWPATLVQPVGSPLSLECTVEGTSNPNLYWYRQAAGRGLQLLFYSVGIGQISSEVPQNLSASRPQDRQFILSSKKLLLSDSGFYLCAWSVGTGYNYGYTFGSGTRLTVV.

This sequence joins TRBV27 and TRBJ1-1; D unclear. CDR3 size: 13 residues. Trimming left V 0 bases short and J 5 bases short, with 7 bases between. Germline V gene data show CDR1 as MNHEY and CDR2 as SMNVEV (reference sequence). CDR3 bases: TGTGCCAGCAGTTTATCAGGGAGGACTGAAGCTTTCTTT. Translated: CASSLSGRTEAFF.

This clone was found once. J is TRBJ1-4 and V is TRBV6-1; possible D gene TRBD1, 5 bases. Germline lookup yields CDR1 MNHNS and CDR2 SASEGT. The V end was cut by 2 bases, the J end by 4 bases, with 14 bases between. The CDR3 runs 16 residues. Here the CDR3 DNA reads TGTGCCAGCAGTGAAACAGGCAGACGGATTAATGAAAAACTGTTTTTT. Translation gives CASSETGRRINEKLFF.

This chain joins TRBV18 and TRBJ1-2, with TRBD1 identical over 8 bases. The length of the CDR3 is 15 residues. V lost 4 bases, J lost 4 bases, and 8 bases stayed unmatched. Germline-derived CDR1 and CDR2 are KGHSH and LQKENI. CDR3 nucleotide sequence: TGTGCCAGCTCACTAGGACAGGGTAACGGCTATGGCTACACCTTC. As protein: CASSLGQGNGYGYTF.

This chain joins TRBV2 and TRBJ2-7; 7 positions match TRBD1. With 5 bases clipped from V and 6 bases from J, the junction kept 4 bases outside the gene matches. This CDR3 contains 12 residues. Germline V gene data show CDR1 as SNHLY and CDR2 as FYNNEI. CDR3 loop: CASSSTGFEQYF. The CDR3 DNA follows: TGTGCCAGCAGTTCGACAGGGTTCGAGCAGTACTTC.

V is TRBV7-2 and J is TRBJ2-5; TRBD2 might be the D (5 bases). The germline gives CDR1 SGHTA, CDR2 FQGNSA. CDR3 length: 16 residues. The V and J ends lost 2 bases and 1 base respectively, with 14 bases between them. This CDR3 reads CASSLRVRVGQETQYF. DNA of the CDR3: TGTGCCAGCAGCTTACGTGTGAGGGTTGGCCAAGAGACCCAGTACTTC.

The V call is TRBV5-1, the J call TRBJ2-1, with 13 bases that match TRBD2. J gave up 5 bases and V 4 bases, and 6 bases lay outside the gene matches. Germline values: CDR1 SGHRS, CDR2 YFSETQ. The CDR3 contains 16 residues. CDR3 residues: CASSTSTSGGNNEQFF. CDR3 nucleotides: TGCGCCAGCAGCACCTCGACTAGCGGGGGGAACAATGAGCAGTTCTTC. Looking up the rest from reference TRBV5-1 and TRBJ2-1 gives the full variable domain: KAGVTQTPRYLIKTRGQQVTLSCSPISGHRSVSWYQQTPGQGLQFLFEYFSETQRNKGNFPGRFSGRQFSNSRSEMNVSTLELGDSALYLCASSTSTSGGNNEQFFGPGTRLTVL.

This clone has only one observation. The chain recombines TRBV13 with TRBJ2-3, with 7 bases lining up with TRBD2. The CDR3 is 20 amino acids. After removal of 5 bases from V and 0 bases from J, the junction contained 20 bases not matched to a gene. Germline CDR1 is PRHDT and CDR2 is FYEKMQ (reference sequence). The CDR3 DNA reads TGTGCCAGCAGCCGTATCTATGGGGGAGGGCACTTTAGAAGCACAGATACGCAGTATTTT. This sequence encodes CASSRIYGGGHFRSTDTQYF.

V and J are TRBV19 and TRBJ2-2; D uncertain. The CDR3 sequence is 13 residues long. V shed 8 bases and J shed 5 bases, with 12 bases lying between them. From germline, CDR1 is LNHDA and CDR2 SQIVND (reference sequence). CDR3 in DNA: TGTGCCAGTCGAATTATACAAACCGGGGAGCTGTTTTTT. Translation: CASRIIQTGELFF.

The chain uses TRBV19 and TRBJ2-4; TRBD1 matches 8 bases. In germline, CDR1 is LNHDA, CDR2 SQIVND (reference sequence). Unmatched junction bases numbered 6, after V lost 7 bases and J lost 7 bases. This CDR3 contains 13 residues. The CDR3 bases are TGTGCCAGTATGGGGCAGGGGGCCAACATTCAGTACTTC. It yields the protein CASMGQGANIQYF.

This chain links TRBV5-4 with TRBJ1-4, with D possibly TRBD1 on 6 matching bases. CDR3 size: 14 residues. V was clipped by 4 bases and J by 6 bases, with 13 bases between them. Germline loops: CDR1 SGHNT, CDR2 YYREEE (reference sequence). Written as DNA, the CDR3 is TGTGCCAGCAGCCTGGGGGGGCGGGATGAAAAACTGTTTTTT. Residues: CASSLGGRDEKLFF.

The genes are TRBV5-1 and TRBJ2-5; 12 bases are shared with TRBD1. The end of the DNA aligns better with TRBJ2-7, so the J call may be wrong. The CDR3 consists of 17 residues. Looked up from germline, CDR1 is SGHRS and CDR2 is YFSETQ. CDR3 protein: CASSRRTGTGGRDEQYF. Written as DNA, the CDR3 is TGCGCCAGCAGCCGGAGAACCGGGACAGGGGGCCGGGACGAGCAGTACTTC.

The gene calls are TRBV10-3 and TRBJ1-1; 8 bases line up with TRBD1. This CDR3 has 15 residues. Germline assignment: CDR1 ENHRY and CDR2 SYGVKD. Trimming at V came to 6 bases and at J to 3 bases, leaving 9 bases not matched to a gene. This chain's CDR3 is CAISGQTGADTEAFF. CDR3 nucleotides: TGTGCCATCAGCGGCCAGACAGGGGCGGACACTGAAGCTTTCTTT.

This rearrangement joins TRBV18 to TRBJ1-3, with 8 bases fitting TRBD1. The CDR3 has 15 amino acids. Unmatched junction bases numbered 8, after V lost 6 bases and J lost 4 bases. Germline values: CDR1 KGHSH, CDR2 LQKENI. CDR3 bases: TGTGCCAGCTCTCGCGGACAGGGCGGCGGAAACACCATATATTTT. Its translation is CASSRGQGGGNTIYF.